The 14 T cell receptor beta chains below come from one sample, sequenced in a study of regulatory T cells in long-lasting Graves disease. Stated time point: newly diagnosed GD, antithyroid drugs for less than 3 months. From PBMCs, RNA was extracted and then used to make the TCR library. Relying on iRepertoire HTBI primers and Arm-PCR of CDR3 regions, the team built TCR beta libraries. In TCRdb, the multiplex PCR reads were re-called with MiXCR into one record per CDR3 protein. The data show 550,000 to 650,000 distinct CDR3 sequences, about 15% seen once. In addition, the sample was reused for a study of T cells in Graves' hyperthyroidism and ophthalmopathy.

The specimen comprised peripheral blood mononuclear cells (PBMCs), sampled at new diagnosis, from a patient treated with antithyroid drugs. The source is a man between 18 and 35 years old with Graves disease.

The rearrangement joins TRBV20-1 to TRBJ2-2; D may be TRBD1 (6 bases). V lost 6 bases and J 5 bases, leaving 16 bases between the germline ends. Germline V gene sequence: CDR1 DFQATT, CDR2 SNEGSKA (reference sequence). This CDR3 is 14 amino acids long. CDR3 loop: CSAYRVGVTGELFF. CDR3 nucleotide sequence: TGCAGTGCGTACAGGGTGGGGGTGACCGGGGAGCTGTTTTTT.

The chain recombines TRBV9 with TRBJ1-2, with a weak D call TRBD1 (6 bases). CDR1 and CDR2 (germline): SGDLS, YYNGEE. The V end was cut by 6 bases, the J end by 2 bases, with 17 bases between. This CDR3 region has 15 residues. The CDR3 spells CASNGGLKGNYGYTF. The DNA of the CDR3 is TGTGCCAGCAATGGGGGGCTTAAAGGGAACTATGGCTACACCTTC. Full variable domain (missing parts from reference TRBV9 and TRBJ1-2): DSGVTQTPKHLITATGQRVTLRCSPRSGDLSVYWYQQSLDQGLQFLIQYYNGEERAKGNILERFSAQQFPDLHSELNLSSLELGDSALYFCASNGGLKGNYGYTFGSGTRLTVV.

The chain joins TRBV5-6 to TRBJ2-1; D uncertain. The CDR3 spans 14 residues. Germline V lookup: CDR1 SGHDT, CDR2 YYEEEE. The V and J ends lost 0 bases and 9 bases respectively, with 13 bases between them. In nucleotides, the CDR3 is TGTGCCAGCAGCTTGGCTGCTTGGGGTGGTGAGCAGTTCTTC. Its translation: CASSLAAWGGEQFF. Together with reference TRBV5-6 and TRBJ2-1, the CDR3 gives the full variable domain: DAGVTQSPTHLIKTRGQQVTLRCSPKSGHDTVSWYQQALGQGPQFIFQYYEEEERQRGNFPDRFSGHQFPNYSSELNVNALLLGDSALYLCASSLAAWGGEQFFGPGTRLTVL.

As for this clonotype: A read error may produce the germline difference seen at one junction end. The gene calls are TRBV6-5 and TRBJ2-1; TRBD2 might be the D (6 bases). This CDR3 region has 15 residues. Per the germline V gene, CDR1 is MNHEY and CDR2 is SVGAGI. The CDR3 DNA follows: TGCGCCAGCAGTGATTCGGGGACTCCCAACAATGAGCAGTTCTTC. This codes for CASSDSGTPNNEQFF.

The table lists this clonotype with a few counts. This chain links TRBV20-1 with TRBJ2-3; the D gene is possibly TRBD2 (6 bases). The CDR3 spans 15 residues. Germline CDR1 DFQATT, CDR2 SNEGSKA (reference sequence). The V end was cut by 6 bases, the J end by 5 bases, with 21 bases between. The CDR3, as DNA: TGCAGTGCCTCCTCTCGGGCGGACGGGAGAGATACGCAGTATTTT. Translation gives CSASSRADGRDTQYF.

The rearrangement links TRBV9 to TRBJ2-1; D might be TRBD1 (6 bases). V was clipped by 2 bases and J by 7 bases, with 16 bases between them. Germline values: CDR1 SGDLS, CDR2 YYNGEE. This CDR3 is built from 15 residues. CDR3 bases: TGTGCCAGCAGCGTCTCCCCGGACAGACAGAATGAGCAGTTCTTC. Amino acids: CASSVSPDRQNEQFF.

This clonotype was detected many times. This rearrangement joins TRBV6-2 or TRBV6-3 to TRBJ2-3; D gene ambiguous. In germline, CDR1 is MNHEY, CDR2 SVGEGT. The CDR3 has 17 residues. The V gene lost 2 bases and the J gene lost 1 base, with 16 bases spanning the gap. The CDR3 reads CASSYPRPPVGTDTQYF. In DNA form, the CDR3 reads TGTGCCAGCAGTTACCCCCGCCCCCCGGTCGGCACAGATACGCAGTATTTT.

This clonotype was counted ten times or more. This chain uses TRBV11-2 with TRBJ2-7, with D tentatively TRBD2 (6 bases). From germline, CDR1 is SGHAT and CDR2 FQNNGV. V lost 3 bases, J lost 0 bases, and 12 bases lay in between. The CDR3 covers 15 residues. The CDR3 DNA is TGTGCCAGCAGCTTTGGGGACTCGTCCTCCTACGAGCAGTACTTC. It encodes CASSFGDSSSYEQYF.

The rearrangement links TRBV20-1 to TRBJ2-2; no clear D. The CDR3 is made up of 12 amino acids. V was trimmed by 6 bases and J by 8 bases, leaving 13 bases between them. Germline lookup yields CDR1 DFQATT and CDR2 SNEGSKA (reference sequence). The CDR3 DNA reads as TGCAGTGCATCAGAGGATTCTGGGGAGCTGTTTTTT. This codes for CSASEDSGELFF.

The chain links TRBV7-2 to TRBJ2-1, with 11 bases matching TRBD1. The CDR3 length is 16 residues. CDR1 is SGHTA and CDR2 is FQGNSA in the germline V gene. V trimming: 3 bases; J trimming: 3 bases; junction bases outside the gene matches: 4. CDR3 loop: CASSLSGTGGYNEQFF. The CDR3 nucleotides read TGTGCCAGCAGCTTGTCCGGGACAGGGGGCTACAATGAGCAGTTCTTC.

CDR3 in DNA: TGTGCCAGCAGCAGAGGAGACGGGGAGCTGTTTTTT. The encoded protein is CASSRGDGELFF. The V gene is TRBV13, the J gene TRBJ2-2; D not certain. V lost 5 bases to trimming and J lost 7 bases, with 8 bases between them. CDR1 is PRHDT, CDR2 FYEKMQ, per germline (reference sequence). The CDR3 consists of 12 residues.

The chain links TRBV6-1 to TRBJ2-3; no reliable D call. The length of the CDR3 is 13 residues. The V gene lost 8 bases and the J gene lost 5 bases, with 14 bases spanning the gap. The V gene's germline CDR1 is MNHNS and CDR2 SASEGT. The CDR3 spells CASRLTLGDTQYF. As DNA, the CDR3 is TGTGCCAGCCGTCTAACCCTCGGAGATACGCAGTATTTT.

Comment on this clonotype: This sequence may be a read error, since a much larger clone differs from it by one base. This chain links TRBV5-5 with TRBJ1-5; D not certain. The CDR3 extends over 13 amino acids. The V gene's germline CDR1 is SGHKS and CDR2 YYEKEE (reference sequence). The CDR3 spells CASSLVADQPLHF. CDR3 sequence (DNA): TGTGCCAGCAGCTTGGTTGCGGATCAGCCCCTGCATTTT.

The chain employs TRBV5-1 and TRBJ1-2, with a tentative D call TRBD1 (6 bases). Germline V gene data show CDR1 as SGHRS and CDR2 as YFSETQ. The CDR3 has 14 residues. V was shortened by 1 base and J by 4 bases, with 11 bases between the two germline ends. In nucleotides, the CDR3 is TGCGCCAGCAGCTTGAATGGGGGCGGCTATGGCTACACCTTC. Its protein is CASSLNGGGYGYTF.